This TCR beta chain was retrieved from a study of T cell clonotyping in hematopoietic cell transplantation. Germline CDR1 MGHDK, CDR2 SYGVNS. With 4 bases removed from V and 7 bases from J, the gap between germline ends came to 10 bases. The CDR3 has 12 amino acids. Produced via immunoSEQ multiplex PCR; TCRdb's table is partial and in-frame only. The repertoire holds some 15,000 clones, with approximately 83% as singletons. As for this clone: Its antigen is not known.

Findings and caveats of the study: Graft donor and pretransplant recipient Inverse Simpson Index values predicted broader posttransplant TCR diversity. At the given depth, recipient repertoires were over 95% de novo clonotypes.

This specimen consisted of PBMCs, obtained 100 days after allogeneic stem cell transplant. The receptor was isolated from a female patient in her thirties or forties who had an allogeneic stem cell transplant from a related donor, so T cells may come from the graft donor. Some clones in this sample may be carry-over from other donors' samples. The gene calls are TRBV25-1 and TRBJ1-2; D is perhaps TRBD1 (5 bases). Here the CDR3 reads CASSVTDVGYTF. DNA of the CDR3: TGTGCCAGCAGTGTGACAGACGTTGGCTACACCTTC.